Listed here are 23 T cell receptor beta chains from one sample, sequenced in a study of blood T cell repertoires in COVID-19. Libraries were prepared by immunoSEQ multiplex PCR; TCRdb keeps only in-frame clonotypes and omits some of them. The table lists tens of thousands of clones, about four fifths of them singletons. The specimen sequenced was peripheral blood. The receptors were sampled from a man in his fifties or sixties with acute or convalescent COVID-19.

The V gene is TRBV7-3, the J gene TRBJ1-1, with 9 bases that match TRBD1. The CDR3 runs 17 residues. The germline V gene encodes CDR1 SGHTA and CDR2 FQGTGA. Germline trimming cut 2 bases from V and 1 base from J; bases unmatched to any gene: 8. CDR3 nucleotides: TGTGCCAGCAGCTTACTACCAGGGACAGGGCAGAACACTGAAGCTTTCTTT. Its protein is CASSLLPGTGQNTEAFF.

V usage is TRBV30 and J usage is TRBJ2-2; TRBD1 might be the D (6 bases). The CDR3 has 14 residues. CDR1 and CDR2 (germline): GTSNPN, SVGIG (reference sequence). Trimming pared 3 bases from V and 2 bases from J, leaving 10 bases between. CDR3 DNA sequence: TGTGCCTGGAGCGGGACACTTAACACCGGGGAGCTGTTTTTT. The encoded protein is CAWSGTLNTGELFF.

This rearrangement joins TRBV6-1 to TRBJ2-7; 7 positions match TRBD1. The junction had 7 bases not matched to a gene; V was cut back by 2 bases and J by 3 bases. The CDR3 is 15 amino acids. The V gene's germline CDR1 is MNHNS and CDR2 SASEGT. CDR3 residues: CASSELGNRGYEQYF. The CDR3 DNA sequence: TGTGCCAGCAGTGAACTGGGTAACAGGGGCTACGAGCAGTACTTC.

The chain is built from TRBV20-1 and TRBJ2-7, with TRBD1 identical over 7 bases. CDR3 length: 11 amino acids. V lost 5 bases, J lost 4 bases, and 2 bases stayed unmatched. Germline-derived CDR1 and CDR2 are DFQATT and SNEGSKA (reference sequence). CDR3 sequence (DNA): TGCAGTGCTGGGGGACAGTACGAGCAGTACTTC. This codes for CSAGGQYEQYF.

This clone was recorded once. This rearrangement joins TRBV6-5 to TRBJ2-7; TRBD2 agrees at 11 bases. Germline V gives CDR1 MNHEY, CDR2 SVGAGI. With V trimmed by 8 bases and J by 7 bases, 4 bases remained unmatched. CDR3 size: 12 residues. This CDR3 is CASLSGGGEQYF. Here the CDR3 DNA reads TGTGCCAGCCTTAGCGGGGGGGGAGAGCAGTACTTC.

This clone appeared a few times. The chain is built from TRBV6-6 and TRBJ2-1; 13 bases agree with TRBD2. The CDR3 spans 15 residues. The J segment lost 6 bases and the V segment lost 7 bases, leaving 6 bases of the junction unmatched. Per germline, CDR1 MNHNY and CDR2 SVGAGI (reference sequence). In DNA form, the CDR3 reads TGTGCCAGCACCCAACTAGCGGGAGGGCGCAATGAGCAGTTCTTC. Translated: CASTQLAGGRNEQFF.

The J gene is TRBJ1-5, the V gene TRBV5-6; D may be TRBD1 (5 bases). This CDR3 contains 15 residues. The V gene lost 1 base and the J gene lost 2 bases, with 10 bases spanning the gap. The germline V gene has CDR1 SGHDT and CDR2 YYEEEE. CDR3 in DNA: TGTGCCAGCAGCTTGTTGGGGGGTCGCAATCAGCCCCAGCATTTT. Encoded protein: CASSLLGGRNQPQHF.

CDR3 region: CASRILDSPLHF. The CDR3 DNA is TGTGCCAGCAGAATTTTAGATTCACCCCTCCACTTT. The chain has TRBV12-3 or TRBV12-4 and TRBJ1-6; D uncertain. CDR3 size: 12 residues. V lost 6 bases to trimming and J lost 8 bases, with 8 bases between them.

The genes are TRBV4-1 and TRBJ1-5; 7 bases map to TRBD1. Germline values: CDR1 MGHRA, CDR2 YSYEKL. There are 13 residues in the CDR3. Trimming cost V 4 bases and J 6 bases; bases outside gene matches: 3. The CDR3 loop is CASSRQGIQPQHF. The CDR3 nucleotides read TGCGCCAGCAGCCGACAGGGCATTCAGCCCCAGCATTTT.

The gene calls are TRBV28 and TRBJ2-7; a weak D match, TRBD1 (5 bases). The V gene lost 3 bases and the J gene lost 2 bases, with 11 bases spanning the gap. Germline CDR1 reads MDHEN; CDR2 reads SYDVKM. The length of the CDR3 is 14 residues. The CDR3 is CASSFKGNAYEQYF. The DNA of the CDR3 is TGTGCCAGCAGTTTTAAGGGGAATGCCTACGAGCAGTACTTC.

The V gene is TRBV15, the J gene TRBJ1-5; D is unresolved. CDR1 is LNHNV and CDR2 is YYDKDF in the germline V gene (reference sequence). This CDR3 is 15 amino acids long. V was cut by 7 bases and J by 6 bases, with 19 bases left in between. CDR3 amino acids: CATKDAGFSAQPQHF. In DNA, the CDR3 is TGTGCCACCAAAGACGCCGGGTTTTCGGCTCAGCCCCAGCATTTT.

The gene calls are TRBV30 and TRBJ1-3; D not resolved. Germline loops: CDR1 GTSNPN, CDR2 SVGIG (reference sequence). This CDR3 is built from 12 residues. V lost 5 bases to trimming and J lost 0 bases, with 5 bases between them. The CDR3 nucleotides are TGTGCCTGGGCACTCTCTGGAAACACCATATATTTT. The encoded protein is CAWALSGNTIYF. Using reference TRBV30 and TRBJ1-3 for the parts outside the CDR3, the full variable domain is SQTIHQWPATLVQPVGSPLSLECTVEGTSNPNLYWYRQAAGRGLQLLFYSVGIGQISSEVPQNLSASRPQDRQFILSSKKLLLSDSGFYLCAWALSGNTIYFGEGSWLTVV.

This clone was picked up a small number of times. The gene calls are TRBV2 and TRBJ1-1; D unresolved. The ends were cut back, 6 bases at V and 5 bases at J, with 13 bases in the middle. CDR3 length: 13 residues. Germline V gives CDR1 SNHLY, CDR2 FYNNEI. The CDR3 DNA reads TGTGCCAGCAGCAGTACGACGGAGACTGAAGCTTTCTTT. Residues: CASSSTTETEAFF. Full variable domain (rest looked up from reference TRBV2 and TRBJ1-1): EPEVTQTPSHQVTQMGQEVILRCVPISNHLYFYWYRQILGQKVEFLVSFYNNEISEKSEIFDDQFSVERPDGSNFTLKIRSTKLEDSAMYFCASSSTTETEAFFGQGTRLTVV.

V and J are TRBV6-1 and TRBJ1-5; D remains unclear. CDR3 length: 16 amino acids. The germline CDR1 and CDR2 sequences are MNHNS and SASEGT. V lost 2 bases and J lost 7, with 18 bases in between. CDR3 amino acids: CASSERLVSGEQPQHF. Written as DNA, the CDR3 is TGTGCCAGCAGTGAAAGATTGGTGTCAGGCGAACAGCCCCAGCATTTT.

CDR3: CASSLRLETQYF. In DNA form, the CDR3 reads TGTGCCAGCAGCTTAAGGCTAGAGACCCAGTACTTC. J is TRBJ2-5 and V is TRBV7-3; no clear D. The ends were cut back, 1 base at V and 4 bases at J, with 4 bases in the middle. This CDR3 is built from 12 residues. The V gene's germline CDR1 is SGHTA and CDR2 FQGTGA.

J is TRBJ1-1 and V is TRBV20-1; D gene ambiguous. From germline, CDR1 is DFQATT and CDR2 SNEGSKA (reference sequence). The CDR3 has 11 residues. Trimming took off 6 bases at V and 3 bases at J, with 8 bases between the two ends. The CDR3 is CSASPHTEAFF. The CDR3 DNA reads as TGCAGTGCGTCTCCCCACACTGAAGCTTTCTTT.

The chain recombines TRBV7-9 with TRBJ1-4; TRBD1 might be the D (5 bases). The CDR3 length is 14 residues. Germline V CDR1 and CDR2: SEHNR, FQNEAQ (reference sequence). V dropped 5 bases and J dropped 6 bases, with 13 bases sitting between them. CDR3: CASSDQGLYEKLFF. The CDR3 region has the DNA TGTGCCAGCAGCGACCAGGGCTTATATGAAAAACTGTTTTTT.

The gene calls are TRBV28 and TRBJ1-2; the match to TRBD1 covers 7 bases. From germline, CDR1 is MDHEN and CDR2 SYDVKM. CDR3 length: 13 amino acids. V lost 4 bases, J lost 4 bases, and 3 bases stayed unmatched. This chain's CDR3 is CASSSGQTYGYTF. The CDR3 DNA is TGTGCCAGCAGTTCGGGACAGACCTATGGCTACACCTTC.

This clone has only a few counts. This sequence joins TRBV18 and TRBJ2-2, with D unresolved. The CDR3 is made up of 14 amino acids. V was trimmed by 0 bases and J by 8 bases, leaving 10 bases between them. Germline V gene lookup returns CDR1 KGHSH and CDR2 LQKENI. Here the CDR3 reads CASSPPSLLGELFF. CDR3 nucleotide sequence: TGTGCCAGCTCACCACCCAGTCTACTAGGGGAGCTGTTTTTT.

The CDR3 loop reads CASSLSRTGPLTQYF. CDR3 nucleotide sequence: TGTGCCAGCAGTTTAAGCCGGACAGGCCCCCTGACCCAGTACTTC. The rearrangement joins TRBV27 to TRBJ2-5, with TRBD1 matching 7 bases. CDR1 and CDR2 (germline): MNHEY, SMNVEV (reference sequence). V lost 2 bases, J lost 7 bases, and 10 bases stayed unmatched. The CDR3 is 15 amino acids.

The rearrangement uses TRBV7-9 and TRBJ2-1, with a tentative D call TRBD1 (6 bases). CDR1 SEHNR and CDR2 FQNEAQ come from the germline V gene (reference sequence). With 5 bases removed from V and 4 bases from J, the gap between germline ends came to 9 bases. The CDR3 has 13 amino acids. The CDR3 nucleotides are TGTGCCAGCAGCCCAGACAGGTACAATGAGCAGTTCTTC. Residues: CASSPDRYNEQFF.

The chain joins TRBV29-1 to TRBJ2-1; 8 positions agree with TRBD2. The J segment lost 3 bases and the V segment lost 7 bases, leaving 8 bases of the junction unmatched. The CDR3 is 14 residues long. The germline V gene has CDR1 SQVTM and CDR2 ANQGSEA. CDR3: CSAVRLAGYNEQFF. DNA for the CDR3: TGCAGCGCCGTGCGTCTAGCGGGCTACAATGAGCAGTTCTTC.

The V and J genes are TRBV12-5 and TRBJ1-1; 11 nucleotides agree with TRBD1. With V trimmed by 2 bases and J by 1 base, 3 bases remained unmatched. The CDR3 consists of 16 residues. Germline CDR1 is LGHNT and CDR2 is FRNRAP. The CDR3 sequence: CASGLQGQGANTEAFF. The CDR3 coding sequence is TGTGCTAGTGGTTTGCAAGGACAGGGGGCGAACACTGAAGCTTTCTTT. Complete variable domain (other parts from reference TRBV12-5 and TRBJ1-1): DARVTQTPRHKVTEMGQEVTMRCQPILGHNTVFWYRQTMMQGLELLAYFRNRAPLDDSGMPKDRFSAEMPDATLATLKIQPSEPRDSAVYFCASGLQGQGANTEAFFGQGTRLTVV.